The sequence of this T cell receptor beta chain was determined in a study of CD8+CD57+ T cells in acquired aplastic anemia. This clonotype was recorded a few times. This CDR3 region has 14 residues. V shed 5 bases and J 6 bases; nucleotides not matched to a gene: 5. The germline V gene encodes CDR1 LNHDA and CDR2 SQIVND (reference sequence). Both TCR beta VDJ combination and CDR3 sequence profiling were carried out. Genomic DNA was the template for this profiling. Using its own MiXCR run on the reads, TCRdb lists one record per CDR3 protein. This table holds some 45,000 distinct CDR3 sequences, around 67% found once.

J is TRBJ1-1 and V is TRBV19; the match to TRBD1 covers 11 bases. The sequence came from a human donor in good health, serving as a control. The sequencing input was sorted CD4+, CD8+, or CD8+CD57+ T cells (not recorded which) from PBMCs. This CDR3 reads CASSHGQGAAEAFF. In DNA, the CDR3 is TGTGCCAGTAGTCACGGACAGGGGGCCGCTGAAGCTTTCTTT.